The source of this T cell receptor beta chain is a study of blood T cell repertoires in COVID-19 (dated by TCRdb to about 2020). About the study as a whole: Samples from collaborators originated in the United States, Italy and Spain and spanned both the acute and convalescent phases of COVID-19. The material from the prospective study consisted of cDNA or gDNA derived from T cells, B-cell-depleted T cells, or PBMCs. Deeply sampled blood TCRbeta repertoires from subjects exposed to, actively infected with, or recovered from COVID-19 were included in the dataset. A freely available public database, intended as a resource for researchers studying the immune response to SARS-CoV-2, is where the repertoires were released. The samples were drawn from the first 160 participants of the ongoing ImmuneRACE study and from more than 1,000 subjects provided by 6 global collaborators. The sample metadata nearly always contained a de-identified subject ID, COVID-19 status, age in years and sex. Where HLA class I and class II types were available, the types were taken from metadata supplied by the sample provider, not from assay-based typing.

The CDR3 starts with the cysteine, ends with the phenylalanine, and has 14 residues. Kept here is only the CDR3 DNA, which spans 42 bases and is read in frame from base 1. V was cut back by 2 bases and J by 4 bases, leaving a gap of 11 bases between them. Taken from the germline V gene, the CDR1 and CDR2 loops are MNHEY and SVGAGI. What the research found in general, with its limitations: The quantity of clinical and demographic metadata differed by source and by participant and was supplied without curation.

In Seattle, one collaborating source enrolled patients while the infection was active and tracked those patients longitudinally over the course of disease. Whole blood was collected in K2EDTA tubes by collaborating institutions according to the institutions' own protocols. For TCRbeta analysis, collaborator samples were shipped as frozen whole blood, as isolated PBMCs, or as DNA extracted from either sample type. TCRbeta CDR3 regions were amplified from genomic DNA using the immunoSEQ Assay, a bias-controlled multiplex PCR. The authors' pipeline ran thus. The number of nucleated cells in each sample was estimated by amplification of reference gene primers within the assay. To quantify the absolute abundance of each unique TCRbeta CDR3 rearrangement, sequence reads were collapsed and filtered. For each sample, productive Simpson clonality was calculated as the square root of Simpson's diversity index across productive rearrangements. In its TCRdb copy, this immuneACCESS table keeps in-frame sequences only and misses some clones. Where compared with another copy, unresolved V genes explain less than half of these, and the others have no known cause. For V, J and clone size, that table is used; D and trimming come from the DNA. Within this sample are 290,000 or so clones, with approximately 89% of them counted one time only. The ten biggest clones cover about 2% of the sample.

A remark on this clone: It has no known antigen specificity. Base qualities are not recorded, but no much larger clone differs from it by a single base.

The rearranged chain carries TRBV6-5 and TRBJ1-1, with the D segment identity uncertain. The sequence was collected from a woman aged 25-40 years with COVID-19, enrolled during active disease. Material: peripheral blood. The CDR3 reads CASSYDPTSTEAFF. The nucleotide sequence is TGTGCCAGCAGTTACGATCCAACGAGCACTGAAGCTTTCTTT.